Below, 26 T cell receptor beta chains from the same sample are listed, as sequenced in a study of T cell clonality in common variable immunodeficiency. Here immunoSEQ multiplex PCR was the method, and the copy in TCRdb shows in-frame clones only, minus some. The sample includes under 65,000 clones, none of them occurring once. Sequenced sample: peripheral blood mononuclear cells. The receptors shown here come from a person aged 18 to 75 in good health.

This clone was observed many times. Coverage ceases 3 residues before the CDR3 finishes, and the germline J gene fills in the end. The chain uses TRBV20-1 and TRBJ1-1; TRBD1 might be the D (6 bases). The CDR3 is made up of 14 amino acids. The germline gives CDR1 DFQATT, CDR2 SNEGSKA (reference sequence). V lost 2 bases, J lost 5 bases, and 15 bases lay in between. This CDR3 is CSARFGRGGTEAFF. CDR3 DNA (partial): TGCAGTGCTAGATTCGGCAGGGGCGGTACTGAA.

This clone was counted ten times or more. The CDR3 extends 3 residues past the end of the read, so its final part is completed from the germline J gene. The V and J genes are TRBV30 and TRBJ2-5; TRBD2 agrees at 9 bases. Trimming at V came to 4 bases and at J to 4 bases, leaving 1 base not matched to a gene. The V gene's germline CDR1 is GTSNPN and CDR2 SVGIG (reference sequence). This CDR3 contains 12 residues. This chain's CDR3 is CAWKLAGETQYF. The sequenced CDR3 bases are TGTGCCTGGAAACTAGCGGGAGAGACC.

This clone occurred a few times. The CDR3 spells CALGGSYGQYF. Incomplete CDR3 DNA: TGTGCCCTCGGGGGTTCCTATGGT. This chain connects TRBV19 to TRBJ2-4, with D possibly matching TRBD2 (6 bases). The read finishes 3 residues shy of the CDR3 end, and the germline J gene is used to complete it. Germline V gives CDR1 LNHDA, CDR2 SQIVND (reference sequence). The CDR3 spans 11 residues.

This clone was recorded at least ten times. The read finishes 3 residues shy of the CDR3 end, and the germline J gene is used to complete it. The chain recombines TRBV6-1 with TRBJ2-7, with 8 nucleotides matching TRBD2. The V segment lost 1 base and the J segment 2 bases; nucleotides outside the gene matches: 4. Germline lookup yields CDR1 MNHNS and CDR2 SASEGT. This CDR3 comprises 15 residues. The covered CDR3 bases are TGTGCCAGCAGTGAAGGAACTAGCGGTCCCTACGAG. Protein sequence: CASSEGTSGPYE. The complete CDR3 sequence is CASSEGTSGPYEQYF.

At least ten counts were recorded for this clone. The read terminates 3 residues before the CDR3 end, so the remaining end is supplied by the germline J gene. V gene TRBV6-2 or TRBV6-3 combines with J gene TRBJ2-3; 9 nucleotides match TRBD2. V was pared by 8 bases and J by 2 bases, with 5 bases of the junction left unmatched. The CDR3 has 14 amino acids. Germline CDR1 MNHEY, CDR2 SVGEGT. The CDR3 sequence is CASGSSGVTDTQYF. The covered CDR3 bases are TGTGCCAGCGGTTCTAGCGGGGTCACAGATACG.

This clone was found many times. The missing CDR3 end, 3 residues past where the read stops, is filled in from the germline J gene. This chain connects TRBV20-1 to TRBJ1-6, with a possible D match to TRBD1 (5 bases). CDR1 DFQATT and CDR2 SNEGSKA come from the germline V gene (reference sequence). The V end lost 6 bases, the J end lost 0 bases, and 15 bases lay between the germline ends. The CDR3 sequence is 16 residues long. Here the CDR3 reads CSARDSRSSYNSPLHF. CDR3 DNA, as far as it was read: TGCAGTGCCCGGGACTCCCGGAGCTCCTATAATTCACCC.

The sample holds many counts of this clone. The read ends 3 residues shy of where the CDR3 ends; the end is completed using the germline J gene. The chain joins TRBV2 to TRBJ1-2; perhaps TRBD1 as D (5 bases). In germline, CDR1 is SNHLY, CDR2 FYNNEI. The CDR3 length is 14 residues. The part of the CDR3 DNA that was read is TGTGCCAGCAATTTTGAAGGGGCGATGGTGGGC. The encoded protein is CASNFEGAMVG. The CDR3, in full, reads CASNFEGAMVGYTF.

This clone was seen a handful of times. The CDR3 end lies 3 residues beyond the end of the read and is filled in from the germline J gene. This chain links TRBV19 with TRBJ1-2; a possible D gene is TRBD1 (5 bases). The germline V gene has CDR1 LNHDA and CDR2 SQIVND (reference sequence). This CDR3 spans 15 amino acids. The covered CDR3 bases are TGTGCCAGTAGTTCTGGGACTAGCAGTCCCTACGAC. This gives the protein CASSSGTSSPYD. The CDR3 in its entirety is CASSSGTSSPYDYTF.

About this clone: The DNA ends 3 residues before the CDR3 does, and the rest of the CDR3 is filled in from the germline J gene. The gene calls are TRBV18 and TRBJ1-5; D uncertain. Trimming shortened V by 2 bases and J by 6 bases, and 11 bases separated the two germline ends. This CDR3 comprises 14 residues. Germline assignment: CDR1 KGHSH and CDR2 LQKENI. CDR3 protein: CASSPFKFGQPQHF. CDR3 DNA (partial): TGTGCCAGCTCACCATTCAAGTTCGGTCAGCCC.

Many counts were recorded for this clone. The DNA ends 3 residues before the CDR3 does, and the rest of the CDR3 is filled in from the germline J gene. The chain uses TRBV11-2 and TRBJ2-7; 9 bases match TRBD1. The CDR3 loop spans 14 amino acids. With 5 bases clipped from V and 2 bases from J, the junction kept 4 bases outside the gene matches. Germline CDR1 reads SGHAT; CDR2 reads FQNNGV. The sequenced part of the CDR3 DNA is TGTGCCAGCAGCCCGGGACAGGGACCCTACGAG. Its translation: CASSPGQGPYE. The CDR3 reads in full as CASSPGQGPYEQYF.

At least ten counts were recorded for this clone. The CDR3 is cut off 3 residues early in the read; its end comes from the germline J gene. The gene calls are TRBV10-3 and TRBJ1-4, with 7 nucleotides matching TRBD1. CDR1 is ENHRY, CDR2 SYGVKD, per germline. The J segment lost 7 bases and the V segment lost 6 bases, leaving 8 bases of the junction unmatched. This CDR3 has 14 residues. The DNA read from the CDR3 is TGTGCCATCAGACCCGGGACAGAGGGTGAAAAA. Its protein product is CAIRPGTEGEK. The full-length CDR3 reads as CAIRPGTEGEKLFF.

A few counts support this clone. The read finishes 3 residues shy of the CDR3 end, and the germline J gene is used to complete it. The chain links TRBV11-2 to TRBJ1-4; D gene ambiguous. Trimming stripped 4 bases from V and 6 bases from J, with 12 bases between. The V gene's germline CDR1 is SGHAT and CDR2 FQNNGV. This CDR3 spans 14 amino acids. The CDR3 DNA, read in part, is TGTGCCAGCAGCTCGGGTGCCATGGATGAAAAA. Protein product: CASSSGAMDEK. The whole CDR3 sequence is CASSSGAMDEKLFF.

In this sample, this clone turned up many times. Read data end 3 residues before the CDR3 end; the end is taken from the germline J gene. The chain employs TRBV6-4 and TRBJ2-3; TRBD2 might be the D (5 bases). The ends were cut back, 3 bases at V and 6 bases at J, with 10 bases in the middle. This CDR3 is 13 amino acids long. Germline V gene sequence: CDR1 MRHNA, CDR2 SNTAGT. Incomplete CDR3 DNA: TGTGCCAGCAGTGAGAGGGCCGAGGATACG. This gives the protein CASSERAEDT. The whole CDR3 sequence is CASSERAEDTQYF.

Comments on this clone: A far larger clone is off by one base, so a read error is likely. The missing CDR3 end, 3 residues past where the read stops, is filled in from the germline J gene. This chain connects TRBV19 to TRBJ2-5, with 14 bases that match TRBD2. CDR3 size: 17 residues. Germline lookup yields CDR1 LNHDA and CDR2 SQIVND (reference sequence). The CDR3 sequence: CASTIELGLAGGETQYF. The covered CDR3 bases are TGTGCCAGTACTATAGAACTCGGACTAGCGGGGGGAGAGACC. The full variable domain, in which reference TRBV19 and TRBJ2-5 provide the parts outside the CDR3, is DGGITQSPKYLFRKEGQNVTLSCEQNLNHDAMYWYRQDPGQGLRLIYYSQIVNDFQKGDIAEGYSVSREKKESFPLTVTSAQKNPTAFYLCASTIELGLAGGETQYFGPGTRLLVL.

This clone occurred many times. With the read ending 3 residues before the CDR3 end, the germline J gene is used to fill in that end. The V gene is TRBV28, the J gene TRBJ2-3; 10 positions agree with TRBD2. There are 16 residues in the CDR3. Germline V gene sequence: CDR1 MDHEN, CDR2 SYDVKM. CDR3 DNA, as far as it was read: TGTGCCAGCAGTACTACAAAGACTAGCGGGCAAGAGACG. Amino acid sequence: CASSTTKTSGQET. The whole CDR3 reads CASSTTKTSGQETQYF.

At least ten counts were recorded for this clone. Partial CDR3 DNA: TGTGCCAGCGCGGGCCCCTGGCCCGCAGATACG. As protein: CASAGPWPADT. The complete CDR3 protein is CASAGPWPADTQYF. This chain connects TRBV7-2 to TRBJ2-3; TRBD2 is a possible D gene (5 bases). The read stops 3 residues short of the end of the CDR3; the missing end is completed from the germline J gene. Germline values: CDR1 SGHTA, CDR2 FQGNSA. The germline V and J ends were trimmed by 8 bases and 4 bases, with 16 bases remaining between them. The CDR3 extends over 14 amino acids.

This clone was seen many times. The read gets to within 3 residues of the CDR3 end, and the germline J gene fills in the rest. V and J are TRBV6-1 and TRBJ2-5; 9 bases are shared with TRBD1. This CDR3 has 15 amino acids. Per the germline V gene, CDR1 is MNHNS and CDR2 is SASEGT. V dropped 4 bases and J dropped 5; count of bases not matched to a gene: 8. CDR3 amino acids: CASSARDRDWETQYF. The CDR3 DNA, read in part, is TGTGCCAGCAGTGCCCGGGACAGGGATTGGGAGACC.

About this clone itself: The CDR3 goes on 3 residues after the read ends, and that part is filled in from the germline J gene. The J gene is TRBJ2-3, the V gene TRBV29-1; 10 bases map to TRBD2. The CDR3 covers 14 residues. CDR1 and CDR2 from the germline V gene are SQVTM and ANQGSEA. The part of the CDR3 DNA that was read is TGCAGCGTTTGGCCTAGCGGGAGTGGAGAGACG. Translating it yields CSVWPSGSGET. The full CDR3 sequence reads CSVWPSGSGETQYF.

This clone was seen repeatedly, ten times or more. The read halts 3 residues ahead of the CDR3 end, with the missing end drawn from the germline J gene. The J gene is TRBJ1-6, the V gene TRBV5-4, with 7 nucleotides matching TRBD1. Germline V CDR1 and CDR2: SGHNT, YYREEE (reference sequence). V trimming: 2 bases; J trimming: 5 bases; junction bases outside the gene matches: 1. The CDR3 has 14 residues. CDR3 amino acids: CASSFDRDNSPLHF. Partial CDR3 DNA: TGTGCCAGCAGCTTTGACAGGGATAATTCACCC. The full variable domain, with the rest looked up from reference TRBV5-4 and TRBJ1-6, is ETGVTQSPTHLIKTRGQQVTLRCSSQSGHNTVSWYQQALGQGPQFIFQYYREEENGRGNFPPRFSGLQFPNYSSELNVNALELDDSALYLCASSFDRDNSPLHFGNGTRLTVT.

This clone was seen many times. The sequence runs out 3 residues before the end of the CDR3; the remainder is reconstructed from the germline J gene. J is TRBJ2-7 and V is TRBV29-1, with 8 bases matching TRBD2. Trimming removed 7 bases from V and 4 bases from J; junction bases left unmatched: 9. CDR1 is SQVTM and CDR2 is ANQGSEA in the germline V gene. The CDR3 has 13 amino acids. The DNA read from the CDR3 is TGCAGCGCCCGCCTAGCGGGCGGTTACGAG. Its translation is CSARLAGGYE. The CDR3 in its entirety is CSARLAGGYEQYF.

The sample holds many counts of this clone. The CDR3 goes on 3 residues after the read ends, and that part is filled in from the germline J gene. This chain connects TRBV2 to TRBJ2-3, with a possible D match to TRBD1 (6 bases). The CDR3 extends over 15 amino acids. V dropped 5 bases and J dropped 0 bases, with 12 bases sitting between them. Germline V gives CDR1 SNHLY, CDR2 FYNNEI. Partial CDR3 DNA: TGTGCCAGCAGTAATTACAGGGTGAGCACAGATACG. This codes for CASSNYRVSTDT. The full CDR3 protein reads CASSNYRVSTDTQYF.

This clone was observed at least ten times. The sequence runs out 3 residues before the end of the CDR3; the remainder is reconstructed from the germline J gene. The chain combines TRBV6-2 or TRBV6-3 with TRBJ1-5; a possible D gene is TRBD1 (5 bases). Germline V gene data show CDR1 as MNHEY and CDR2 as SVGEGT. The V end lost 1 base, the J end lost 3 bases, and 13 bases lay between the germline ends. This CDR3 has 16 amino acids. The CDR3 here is CASSYLGHVDNQPQHF. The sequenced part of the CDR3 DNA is TGTGCCAGCAGTTACTTGGGGCACGTGGACAATCAGCCC.

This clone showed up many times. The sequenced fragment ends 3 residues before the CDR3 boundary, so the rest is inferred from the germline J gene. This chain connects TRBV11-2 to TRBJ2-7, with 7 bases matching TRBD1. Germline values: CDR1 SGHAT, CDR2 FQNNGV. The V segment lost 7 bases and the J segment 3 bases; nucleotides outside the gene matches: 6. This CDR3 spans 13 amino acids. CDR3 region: CASNPTGNYEQYF. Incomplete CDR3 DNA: TGTGCCAGCAACCCGACAGGGAACTACGAG.

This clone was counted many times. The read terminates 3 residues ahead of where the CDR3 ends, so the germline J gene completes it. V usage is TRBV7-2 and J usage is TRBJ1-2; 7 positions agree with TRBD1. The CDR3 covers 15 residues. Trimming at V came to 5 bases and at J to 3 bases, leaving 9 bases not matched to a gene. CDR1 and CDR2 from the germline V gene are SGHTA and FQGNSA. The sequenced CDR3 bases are TGTGCCAGCAGCCTCCTGGACAGGTCCTACTATGGC. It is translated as CASSLLDRSYYG. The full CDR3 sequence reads CASSLLDRSYYGYTF.

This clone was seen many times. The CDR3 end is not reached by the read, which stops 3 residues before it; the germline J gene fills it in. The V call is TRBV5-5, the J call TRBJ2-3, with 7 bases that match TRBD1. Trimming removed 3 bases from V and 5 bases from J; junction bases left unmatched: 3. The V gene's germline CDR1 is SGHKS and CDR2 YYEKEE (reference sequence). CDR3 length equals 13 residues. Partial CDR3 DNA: TGTGCCAGCAGCTCACAGGGGCTAGATACG. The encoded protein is CASSSQGLDT. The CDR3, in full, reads CASSSQGLDTQYF.

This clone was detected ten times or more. The CDR3 region is CASNPGARQQETQYF. Incomplete CDR3 DNA: TGCGCCAGCAATCCCGGCGCACGACAGCAAGAGACC. The chain recombines TRBV5-1 with TRBJ2-5; maybe TRBD1 (5 bases). The read terminates 3 residues ahead of where the CDR3 ends, so the germline J gene completes it. This CDR3 region has 15 residues. Germline V lookup: CDR1 SGHRS, CDR2 YFSETQ. V shed 6 bases and J shed 2 bases, with 17 bases lying between them. Based on the CDR3 plus reference TRBV5-1 and TRBJ2-5, the full variable domain is KAGVTQTPRYLIKTRGQQVTLSCSPISGHRSVSWYQQTPGQGLQFLFEYFSETQRNKGNFPGRFSGRQFSNSRSEMNVSTLELGDSALYLCASNPGARQQETQYFGPGTRLLVL.